This T cell receptor (beta chain) came from a study of early T cells in non-severe SARS-CoV-2 infection. On the study more broadly: The input, bulk RNA from unsorted whole blood, was sequenced, and chains were unpaired.

Germline V lookup: CDR1 KGHSH, CDR2 LQKENI. V lost 3 bases, J lost 0 bases, and 8 bases lay in between. The CDR3 runs 15 residues. This clonotype has just a few counts. Antigen specificity is unknown. Researchers tagged individual cDNA molecules with unique molecular identifiers. MiXCR, applied by TCRdb to the 5' RACE reads, yields one record per CDR3 protein. Among under 95,000 distinct CDR3 sequences listed, roughly 12% were seen once. Overall study findings and caveats: Private and CD4 specificities were missed by VDJdb matching, which favored anti-spike CD8 responses.

Sequenced sample: whole blood. The sequence was obtained from an adult who was a healthcare worker with PCR-confirmed SARS-CoV-2 infection or an uninfected control (not recorded which). The chain joins TRBV18 to TRBJ2-2, with D maybe TRBD2 (6 bases). CDR3: CASSPERANTGELFF. As DNA, the CDR3 is TGTGCCAGCTCACCTGAGCGGGCGAACACCGGGGAGCTGTTTTTT.